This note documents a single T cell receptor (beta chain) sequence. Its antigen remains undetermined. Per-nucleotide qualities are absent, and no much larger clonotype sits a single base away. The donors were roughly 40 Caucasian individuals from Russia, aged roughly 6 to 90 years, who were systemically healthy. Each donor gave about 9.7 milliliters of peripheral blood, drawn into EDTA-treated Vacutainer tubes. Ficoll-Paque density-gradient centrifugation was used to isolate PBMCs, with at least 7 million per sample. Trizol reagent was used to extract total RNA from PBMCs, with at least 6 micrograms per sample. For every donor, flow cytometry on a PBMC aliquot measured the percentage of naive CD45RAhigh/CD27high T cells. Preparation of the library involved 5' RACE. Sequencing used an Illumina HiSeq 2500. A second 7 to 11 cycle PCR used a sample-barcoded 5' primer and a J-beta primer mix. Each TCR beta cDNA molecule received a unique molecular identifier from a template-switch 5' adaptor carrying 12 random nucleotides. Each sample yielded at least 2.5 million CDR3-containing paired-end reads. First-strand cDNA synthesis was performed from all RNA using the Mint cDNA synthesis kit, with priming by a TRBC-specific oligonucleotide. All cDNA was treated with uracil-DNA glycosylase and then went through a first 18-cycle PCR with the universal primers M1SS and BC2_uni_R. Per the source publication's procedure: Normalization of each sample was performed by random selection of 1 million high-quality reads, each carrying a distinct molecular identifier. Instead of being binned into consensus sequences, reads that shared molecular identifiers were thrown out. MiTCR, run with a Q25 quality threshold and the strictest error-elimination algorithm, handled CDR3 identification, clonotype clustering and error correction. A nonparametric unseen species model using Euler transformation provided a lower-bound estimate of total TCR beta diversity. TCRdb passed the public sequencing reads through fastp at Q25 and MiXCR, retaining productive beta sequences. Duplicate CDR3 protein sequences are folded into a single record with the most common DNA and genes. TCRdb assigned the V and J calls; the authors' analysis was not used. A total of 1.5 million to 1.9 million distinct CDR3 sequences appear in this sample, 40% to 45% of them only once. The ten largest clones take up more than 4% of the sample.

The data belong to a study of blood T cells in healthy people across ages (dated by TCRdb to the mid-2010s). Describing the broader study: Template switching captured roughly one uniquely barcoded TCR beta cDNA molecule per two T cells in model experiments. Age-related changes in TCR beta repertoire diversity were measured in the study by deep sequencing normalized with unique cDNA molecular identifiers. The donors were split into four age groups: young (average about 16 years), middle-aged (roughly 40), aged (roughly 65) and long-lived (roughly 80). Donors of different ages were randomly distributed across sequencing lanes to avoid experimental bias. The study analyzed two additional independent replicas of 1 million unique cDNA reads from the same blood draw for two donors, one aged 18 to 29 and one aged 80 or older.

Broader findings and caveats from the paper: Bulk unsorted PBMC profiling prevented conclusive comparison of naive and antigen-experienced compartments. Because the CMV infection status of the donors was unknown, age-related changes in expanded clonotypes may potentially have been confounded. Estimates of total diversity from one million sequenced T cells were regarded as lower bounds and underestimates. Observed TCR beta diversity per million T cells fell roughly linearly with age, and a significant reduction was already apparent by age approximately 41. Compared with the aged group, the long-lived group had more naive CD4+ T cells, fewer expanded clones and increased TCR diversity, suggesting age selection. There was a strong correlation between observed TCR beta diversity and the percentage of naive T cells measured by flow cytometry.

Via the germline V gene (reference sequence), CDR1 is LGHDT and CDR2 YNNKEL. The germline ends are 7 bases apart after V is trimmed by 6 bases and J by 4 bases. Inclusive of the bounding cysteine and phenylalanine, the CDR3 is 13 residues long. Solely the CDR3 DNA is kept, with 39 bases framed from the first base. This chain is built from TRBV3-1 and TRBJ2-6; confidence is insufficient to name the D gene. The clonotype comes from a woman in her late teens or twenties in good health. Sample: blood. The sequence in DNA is TGTGCCAGCAGTGCTGTAGGGGCCAACGTCCTGACTTTC. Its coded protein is CASSAVGANVLTF.